This T cell receptor beta chain originates from a study of T cell changes during pregnancy in multiple sclerosis. CDR1 is SGHRS and CDR2 is YFSETQ in the germline V gene. This CDR3 has 14 residues. Trimming left V 0 bases short and J 8 bases short, with 12 bases between. Sequenced by immunoSEQ multiplex PCR; TCRdb stores in-frame clones only, minus some. The sample has approximately 130,000 clones; approximately 96% are singletons. The receptor was isolated from a female donor with multiple sclerosis, enrolled in a pregnancy study. The V call is TRBV5-1, the J call TRBJ2-1, with a possible D match to TRBD2 (6 bases). The sample here was peripheral blood, taken after pregnancy. For the CDR3, the DNA is TGCGCCAGCAGCTTGGACCGGGGGTGGGATGAGCAGTTCTTC. It codes for CASSLDRGWDEQFF.